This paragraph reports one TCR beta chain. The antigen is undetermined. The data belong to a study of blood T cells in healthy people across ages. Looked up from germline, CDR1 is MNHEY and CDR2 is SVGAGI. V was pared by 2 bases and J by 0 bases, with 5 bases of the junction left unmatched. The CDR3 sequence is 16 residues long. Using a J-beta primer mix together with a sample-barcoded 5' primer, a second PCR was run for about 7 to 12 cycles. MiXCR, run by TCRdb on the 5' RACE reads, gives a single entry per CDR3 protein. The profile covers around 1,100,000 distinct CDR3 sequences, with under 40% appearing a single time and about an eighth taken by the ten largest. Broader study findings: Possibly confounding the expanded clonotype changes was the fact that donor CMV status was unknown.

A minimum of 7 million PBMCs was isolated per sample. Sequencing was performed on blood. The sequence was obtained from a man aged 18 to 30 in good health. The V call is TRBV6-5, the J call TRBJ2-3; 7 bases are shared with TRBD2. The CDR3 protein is CASSYEGGTSTDTQYF. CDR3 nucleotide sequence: TGTGCCAGCAGTTACGAGGGAGGGACTAGCACAGATACGCAGTATTTT.